These T cell receptor beta chains were read from a single sample in a study of blood T cell repertoires in COVID-19. This table comes from immunoSEQ multiplex PCR, and its TCRdb copy is limited to in-frame clones, with some not included. Here the sample spans some 200,000 clones, around 82% being singletons. Input material: peripheral blood. The receptor set was obtained from a woman in her sixties with acute or convalescent COVID-19. The CDR3 runs from the conserved cysteine through the conserved F or W. D genes are given only for firm matches.

v_gene	j_gene	d_gene	CDR3aa	CDR3nt
TRBV29-1	TRBJ2-3	-	CSVQQGLGTDTQYF	TGCAGCGTGCAACAGGGCCTCGGCACAGATACGCAGTATTTT
TRBV7-9	TRBJ1-2	-	CASSDDRIYGYTF	TGTGCCAGCAGCGATGACAGGATTTATGGCTACACCTTC
TRBV2	TRBJ1-5	-	CASSRVGRDYQPQHF	TGTGCCAGCAGTCGAGTGGGCAGGGACTATCAGCCCCAGCATTTT
TRBV4-3	TRBJ2-7	-	CASSHTGTSEQYF	TGCGCCAGCAGCCATACGGGAACTAGCGAGCAGTACTTC
TRBV7-8	TRBJ1-1	TRBD1	CASSLRRTGADGVFF	TGTGCCAGCAGCTTAAGACGTACAGGGGCCGACGGAGTTTTCTTT
TRBV9	TRBJ2-5	-	CASSVSNRAVETQYF	TGTGCCAGCAGCGTATCCAACAGGGCGGTTGAGACCCAGTACTTC
TRBV4-1	TRBJ2-1	TRBD2	CASSHPSGGPGYNEQFF	TGCGCCAGCAGCCATCCTAGCGGGGGGCCGGGATACAATGAGCAGTTCTTC
TRBV7-3	TRBJ1-1	-	CASSRSAGSEAFF	TGTGCCAGCAGCCGAAGCGCAGGGTCTGAAGCTTTCTTT
TRBV3-1/TRBV3-2	TRBJ2-1	TRBD2	CASSPVGLAGKYNEQFF	TGTGCCAGCAGCCCCGTAGGACTAGCGGGGAAGTACAATGAGCAGTTCTTC
TRBV29-1	TRBJ1-1	-	CSVETGFGAFF	TGCAGCGTTGAGACAGGTTTTGGAGCTTTCTTT